The subject of this entry is one TCR beta chain. No antigen is known for it. No quality values exist for individual bases; no much larger clone is one base distant. The entry originates in a study of shared clonotypes between healthy human individuals (TCRdb year 2020). At the level of the whole study: A couple of women and a few men aged 18 to 49 years were included in the cohort. To increase sequencing depth and limit assay-specific biases, different laboratories used diverse techniques to prepare libraries and sequence TCR repertoires. For each donor, three plates each were used for CD4 naive and CD4 memory, two plates were used for CD8 naive, and one plate was used for CD8 memory. Between about 0.85 and 9.5 billion PBMCs per donor were obtained by leukapheresis. The study deeply sequenced blood TCR repertoires of about five healthy adults to estimate repertoire size and the extent of clonotype sharing between individuals. The paper's findings and limits, for the study overall: Pairwise subsampling indicated that sequencing depth was expected to affect the degree of clonotype sharing among donors. Across a few donors, approximately 5% of naive CD4, over 3% of naive CD8, 2.3% of memory CD4, and roughly 0.41% of memory CD8 clonotypes were shared. Only blood was sampled, and tissue TCR repertoires likely differ from those in blood. Compared with non-shared clonotypes, clonotypes shared by all four sorted-subset donors had higher generation probabilities. Naive subsets generally had larger estimated clonotype richness than memory subsets did. Rarefaction of sorted-subset datasets indicated incomplete sequencing despite the large sequencing depth. The genetic and exposure-history diversity represented was limited by the small number of donors.

The donors were healthy, HIV-negative adults with no recently reported acute infections or vaccinations. All donors were Caucasian adults living in Nashville, Tennessee, USA. Magnetic negative selection was used to enrich CD4+ T cells, after which naive cells were positively selected on CD45RA and the negative fraction became the memory subset. Blood was collected by leukapheresis, and PBMCs were isolated by Ficoll-Histopaque density gradient centrifugation and then cryopreserved in liquid nitrogen vapor phase. Analytical flow cytometry was used to check the purity and quantity of each magnetically sorted T cell population. From each sorted fraction, genomic DNA was isolated and quantified by UV absorbance on a Nanodrop 2000c. Using the deep immunoSEQ assay, TCR CDR3 regions were amplified from genomic DNA by multiplex PCR. For each cell subset, the extracted genomic DNA was distributed evenly across all wells of several immunoSEQ 96-well plates, and each plate served as one replicate. For sorted subsets, 200 ng of genomic DNA, equivalent to around 29,000 T cell genomes, went into each replicate PCR. Purified libraries were quantified with a Qubit 3.0 fluorometer, sized on a Bioanalyzer 2100, and re-quantified with the KAPA Library Quantification kit. A separate single-read 150-cycle Illumina NextSeq 550 flow cell was used to sequence each immunoSEQ 96-well plate. The study's processing was this. The immunoSEQ output contained only junctional sequences without quality scores, so filtering could not match that applied to full-length reads. Sequences were annotated with PyIR, a Python wrapper for IgBLAST v1.9, using IMGT germline references to assign V/J genes and CDR3. Reads with weak V/J assignments (E-value above 1e-6), missing CDR3, stop codons, out-of-frame junctions, or ambiguous translated residues were removed. V3J clonotypes were defined as sequences sharing the same inferred V gene, J gene, and CDR3 amino acid sequence. Percentage overlap between repertoires was computed as shared unique clonotypes divided by the size of the smaller repertoire. Richness of each repertoire was evaluated using RTK rarefaction, the Chao1 estimator, and Recon v2.1 estimates of unobserved clonotypes. Generation probabilities for all TCRbeta clonotypes obtained by the gDNA method from a handful of donors were computed using OLGA. TCRdb obtained this table from immuneACCESS and retained in-frame rearrangements with V and J assigned. These tables miss some clones; where compared with another copy, unresolved V genes account for less than half of the shortfall, and the remainder is unexplained. V and J calls and clone size are copied from that table; D and trimming were computed from the DNA. The sample data list about 1 million clones, and more than 60% of these were observed just once. The top ten hold about 1.5% of the sample.

From its cysteine to its phenylalanine, the CDR3 spans 15 amino acids. Solely the CDR3 DNA is kept, with 45 bases framed from the first base. From a lookup of the germline V gene, CDR1 and CDR2 are SGHTA and FQGNSA. Trimming leaves V shorter by 11 bases and J shorter by 4 bases, with the junction holding 13 bases beyond the gene matches. The sequencing input was memory CD4+ T cells sorted from blood. The label giving this sample's cell subset or site can be read as: CD45RA-negative fraction. Recombination connected TRBV7-2 to TRBJ2-2, with 7 middle bases fitting TRBD1. This receptor was taken from a man in his late teens or twenties in good health. The DNA reads TGTGCCGGAACTCATAGACAGGGAGCCACCGGGGAGCTGTTTTTT. It is translated as CAGTHRQGATGELFF. With the portions outside the CDR3 filled from the reference TRBV7-2 and TRBJ2-2 genes, the complete variable region becomes GAGVSQSPSNKVTEKGKDVELRCDPISGHTALYWYRQSLGQGLEFLIYFQGNSAPDKSGLPSDRFSAERTGGSVSTLTIQRTQQEDSAVYLCAGTHRQGATGELFFGEGSRLTVL.